The rows below give T cell receptor beta chains drawn from one sample of a study of cytomegalovirus exposure and HLA in healthy donors. Profiling relied on immunoSEQ multiplex PCR, and the TCRdb table lists in-frame clones only, not all of them. This sample has about 200,000 clones; 65% to 80% occur once, and the top ten carry roughly 1.6%. Sequencing input: PBMCs. These TCRs come from a man in his fifties or sixties in good health and CMV-seronegative. CDR3s include the opening cysteine and the closing phenylalanine or tryptophan. The D gene is left open where the match is weak. Some rows have no size entry. The others give once, few or many, or a class for an expanded clone.

j_gene,v_gene,abundance,d_gene,CDR3nt,CDR3aa
TRBJ2-1,TRBV5-1,NA,TRBD2,TGCGCCAGCAGCTCGACCGGGACTAACTCCTACAATGAGCAGTTCTTC,CASSSTGTNSYNEQFF
TRBJ2-3,TRBV2,NA,TRBD1,TGTGCCAGCAGTGAGACAGGGAACACAGATACGCAGTATTTT,CASSETGNTDTQYF
TRBJ2-7,TRBV6-5,few,NA,TGTGCCAGCAGTTCTGCAGCGGCAAATGAGCAGTACTTC,CASSSAAANEQYF
TRBJ2-7,TRBV11-2,NA,NA,TGTGCCAGCAGCTTACATCTCGGGGAGGTTCGCTACGAGCAGTACTTC,CASSLHLGEVRYEQYF
TRBJ2-5,TRBV19,NA,NA,TGTGCCAGTAGTCCAGGACAGCCAGAGACCCAGTACTTC,CASSPGQPETQYF
TRBJ2-2,TRBV27,NA,NA,TGTGCCAGCAGTTCCTTAGCCGGGGAGCTGTTTTTT,CASSSLAGELFF
TRBJ1-1,TRBV9,NA,TRBD1,TGTGCCAGCAGCGCCGGGACAGGGGGCACTGAAGCTTTCTTT,CASSAGTGGTEAFF
TRBJ2-7,TRBV28,NA,NA,TGTGCCAGCAGTTTAGGGTTTTCGGGATCCTCATCTGCCGAGCAGTACTTC,CASSLGFSGSSSAEQYF
TRBJ2-1,TRBV10-2,once,TRBD2,TGCGCCAGCAGTGAGGTGGGGGGGACTAGCTATGAGCAGTTCTTC,CASSEVGGTSYEQFF
TRBJ2-2,TRBV6-5,NA,TRBD2,TGTGCCAGCAGTTACCGCGGGAGACTGGGCGGGGAGCTGTTTTTT,CASSYRGRLGGELFF
TRBJ2-5,TRBV5-4,NA,TRBD2,TGTGCCAGCAGCTTGGGGACTAGCGGGAGGGGCCTGCCGGAGACCCAGTACTTC,CASSLGTSGRGLPETQYF
TRBJ1-1,TRBV7-3,NA,NA,TGTGCCAGCAGCTCATTGACAGTCATGAACACTGAAGCTTTCTTT,CASSSLTVMNTEAFF
TRBJ2-7,TRBV7-8,NA,NA,TGTGCCAGCAGCCGCGCGGGGGCCTTGCCGTTCTTC,CASSRAGALPFF
TRBJ2-3,TRBV28,NA,TRBD1,TGTGCCAGCAGTTCCACGGGACAGGCCGTATGGGATACGCAGTATTTT,CASSSTGQAVWDTQYF
TRBJ2-7,TRBV28,once,TRBD2,TGTGCCAGCAGACCTGGGGGGGAGGCCGCCTACGAGCAGTACTTC,CASRPGGEAAYEQYF
TRBJ2-7,TRBV2,NA,NA,TGTGCCAGCAGTAGGACAGAGACCTACGAGCAGTACTTC,CASSRTETYEQYF
TRBJ2-5,TRBV7-9,NA,NA,TGTGCCAGCAGCGGAGAGGGTAATAGGGAGACCCAGTACTTC,CASSGEGNRETQYF
TRBJ1-5,TRBV5-1,few,NA,TGCGCCAGCAGCTGGGGGCCTGGCAATCAGCCCCAGCATTTT,CASSWGPGNQPQHF
TRBJ1-1,TRBV7-8,once,TRBD1,TGTGCCAGCAGCTTCCATCCGGGACAGCTGAACACTGAAGCTTTCTTT,CASSFHPGQLNTEAFF
TRBJ2-7,TRBV5-1,once,TRBD2,TGCGCCAGCAGCCCCCCCGGGACTAGCGCCAACGAGCAGTACTTC,CASSPPGTSANEQYF
TRBJ2-5,TRBV2,NA,TRBD2,TGTGCCAGCAGGGGACTAGCGGGGTCGCAAGAGACCCAGTACTTC,CASRGLAGSQETQYF
TRBJ2-2,TRBV10-3,once,TRBD1,TGTGCCATCAGTACCGGGACAGTGAACACCGGGGAGCTGTTTTTT,CAISTGTVNTGELFF
TRBJ2-1,TRBV6-6,few,TRBD1,TGTGCCAGCAGTCTCCTCACAGGGGGCTATGAGCAGTTCTTC,CASSLLTGGYEQFF
TRBJ1-5,TRBV6-5,NA,NA,TGTGCCAGCAGTTTCGCAGGCTATAATCAGCCCCAGCATTTT,CASSFAGYNQPQHF
TRBJ1-4,TRBV27,NA,TRBD1,TGTGCCAGCAGTCCGCGACAGGGCCGGGGTGAAAAACTGTTTTTT,CASSPRQGRGEKLFF
TRBJ2-5,TRBV5-6,NA,TRBD1,TGTGCCAGCAGCTTGGACAGGGGAGAGACCCAGTACTTC,CASSLDRGETQYF
TRBJ2-3,TRBV28,NA,TRBD2,TGTGCCAGCAGAACGACTAGCGGGTGGGCGCAGTATTTT,CASRTTSGWAQYF
TRBJ1-4,TRBV6-1,few,NA,TGTGCCAGCAGTGAATGGGAAGGGAGGAATGAAAAACTGTTTTTT,CASSEWEGRNEKLFF
TRBJ1-3,TRBV6-5,NA,NA,TGTGCCAGCAGCCGCGGGACGGACTCTGGAAACACCATATATTTT,CASSRGTDSGNTIYF
TRBJ2-7,TRBV18,once,TRBD2,TGTGCCAGCTCACCGGAAAAGCCGAGACTAGCGGAAAGCTCCTACGAGCAGTACTTC,CASSPEKPRLAESSYEQYF
TRBJ1-4,TRBV6-1,NA,NA,TGTGCCAGCGGGGACTATGAAAAACTGTTTTTT,CASGDYEKLFF
TRBJ2-2,TRBV9,NA,TRBD2,TGTGCCAGCAGCCTCGGGGGGAGTTCGAACGGGGAGCTGTTTTTT,CASSLGGSSNGELFF